This T cell receptor (beta chain) was profiled in a study of blood T cell repertoires in COVID-19. About the research overall: Material from acute and convalescent COVID-19 was sourced from the United States, Italy and Spain. PBMCs, B-cell-depleted T cells, or T cells provided the cDNA or gDNA that made up the material.

Per the authors' pipeline: By means of reference gene primer amplification, nucleated cell counts were estimated. The table came from immunoSEQ multiplex PCR; TCRdb's copy has only in-frame clones and leaves some out. That table furnishes V, J and clone size, whereas the DNA furnished D and trimming. Of roughly 670,000 clones in the sample, about 90% were seen once. Germline V gene lookup returns CDR1 SGHRS and CDR2 YFSETQ. The trim removed 3 bases at V and 2 bases at J, leaving 6 bases unmatched. The CDR3 totals 16 residues. The V and J genes are TRBV5-1 and TRBJ1-3; 9 bases fit TRBD1. Sequencing was done on a sample of peripheral blood. The origin of this receptor is a woman under 30 with acute or convalescent COVID-19. The CDR3 reads CASSSRTGDTGNTIYF. In nucleotides, the CDR3 is TGCGCCAGCAGCTCACGGACAGGGGACACTGGAAACACCATATATTTT.